The 13 T cell receptor beta chains listed next were all sequenced from one sample in a study of cytomegalovirus exposure and HLA in healthy donors. Researchers ran the PCR with 60 Vbeta and 13 Jbeta primers. Generated by immunoSEQ multiplex PCR, the TCRdb table keeps only in-frame clones and is missing some. Here the sample spans over 150,000 clones, around 80% being singletons. Sequenced sample: PBMCs. Every receptor here comes from a male donor in good health and CMV-seronegative.

This clone was recorded only once. This chain links TRBV18 with TRBJ2-7; the D gene is possibly TRBD2 (6 bases). The CDR3 consists of 14 residues. CDR1 and CDR2 from the germline V gene are KGHSH and LQKENI. Trimming removed 6 bases from V and 4 bases from J, with 16 bases in between. The CDR3 region is CASSLGTPRYEQYF. The CDR3 DNA follows: TGTGCCAGCTCCCTAGGGACTCCCAGGTACGAGCAGTACTTC.

This clone was seen more than once but under ten times. This rearrangement joins TRBV30 to TRBJ2-7; D is ambiguous. With 3 bases removed from V and 6 bases from J, the gap between germline ends came to 12 bases. The CDR3 runs to 12 residues. The germline V gene encodes CDR1 GTSNPN and CDR2 SVGIG (reference sequence). The CDR3 loop is CAWSGGAGEQYF. The CDR3 coding sequence is TGTGCCTGGAGCGGTGGAGCTGGCGAGCAGTACTTC.

V and J are TRBV6-4 and TRBJ2-1, with 8 bases matching TRBD2. V dropped 4 bases and J dropped 7; count of bases not matched to a gene: 6. The germline V gene encodes CDR1 MRHNA and CDR2 SNTAGT. CDR3 length equals 14 residues. CDR3 in amino acids: CASSGAGESNEQFF. The CDR3 coding sequence is TGTGCCAGCAGTGGAGCGGGAGAGTCAAATGAGCAGTTCTTC.

This chain connects TRBV5-6 to TRBJ1-2; 7 nucleotides align to TRBD1. Germline V lookup: CDR1 SGHDT, CDR2 YYEEEE. With 1 base clipped from V and 3 bases from J, the junction kept 9 bases outside the gene matches. The CDR3 length is 16 residues. DNA of the CDR3: TGTGCCAGCAGCTTGTTAGGGGGCGCTTTCGACTATGGCTACACCTTC. Translating gives CASSLLGGAFDYGYTF.

V and J are TRBV7-9 and TRBJ1-1, with 9 bases aligning to TRBD1. The CDR3 spans 14 residues. Losses at the gene ends were 1 base for V and 11 bases for J; bases not matched to a gene: 8. Germline lookup yields CDR1 SEHNR and CDR2 FQNEAQ (reference sequence). The CDR3 loop reads CASSLDTGGSEAFF. CDR3 nucleotides: TGTGCCAGCAGCTTAGACACAGGGGGCTCGGAGGCTTTCTTT.

The V and J genes are TRBV6-1 and TRBJ2-1; D might be TRBD1 (5 bases). Germline V gene lookup returns CDR1 MNHNS and CDR2 SASEGT. Trimming removed 4 bases from V and 0 bases from J, with 10 bases in between. CDR3 length: 15 amino acids. The CDR3 nucleotides read TGTGCCAGCAGTGTGGACACGAGCTCCTACAATGAGCAGTTCTTC. Its translation: CASSVDTSSYNEQFF.

Note on this clone: A far larger clone is a single base away, which makes a read error likely. This rearrangement joins TRBV7-9 to TRBJ1-1, with D possibly being TRBD1 (6 bases). CDR3 length: 15 amino acids. Germline V CDR1 and CDR2: SEHNR, FQNEAQ (reference sequence). For the CDR3, the DNA is TGTTCCAGCAGCTTAGGAGTTCAGGGGAGCACTGAAGCTTTCTTT. This codes for CSSSLGVQGSTEAFF.

The chain employs TRBV2 and TRBJ1-6; tentatively, D is TRBD1 (6 bases). V lost 4 bases to trimming and J lost 10 bases, with 14 bases between them. The V gene's germline CDR1 is SNHLY and CDR2 FYNNEI. CDR3 length equals 14 residues. This CDR3 is CASSGAGVQSPLHF. The CDR3 DNA reads TGTGCCAGCAGTGGGGCAGGGGTACAATCACCCCTCCACTTT.

The chain combines TRBV25-1 with TRBJ1-2; D is ambiguous. The CDR3 spans 11 residues. The germline V and J ends were trimmed by 6 bases and 8 bases, with 10 bases remaining between them. The germline V gene has CDR1 MGHDK and CDR2 SYGVNS. The CDR3 here is CASRAPGGYTF. CDR3 DNA: TGTGCCAGCAGGGCCCCGGGGGGCTACACCTTC.

This clone has just one count. V usage is TRBV28 and J usage is TRBJ1-4; no clear D. Germline CDR1 MDHEN, CDR2 SYDVKM. Between the trimmed V and J ends, which lost 6 bases and 8 bases, there was a span of 10 bases. The CDR3 runs 12 residues. The CDR3 bases are TGTGCCAGCAGGCATACAATGGAAAAACTGTTTTTT. Translated: CASRHTMEKLFF. The full variable domain, completed using reference TRBV28 and TRBJ1-4, is DVKVTQSSRYLVKRTGEKVFLECVQDMDHENMFWYRQDPGLGLRLIYFSYDVKMKEKGDIPEGYSVSREKKERFSLILESASTNQTSMYLCASRHTMEKLFFGSGTQLSVL.

The rearrangement joins TRBV15 to TRBJ2-7; 13 bases are a match to TRBD2. The CDR3 consists of 16 residues. Germline assignment: CDR1 LNHNV and CDR2 YYDKDF (reference sequence). V shed 0 bases and J 6 bases; nucleotides not matched to a gene: 5. The DNA of the CDR3 is TGTGCCACCAGCAGAGATCGGACTAGCGGGAGCAGCGAGCAGTACTTC. This translates into CATSRDRTSGSSEQYF.

The CDR3 reads CASKSIEDSSYNEQFF. CDR3 nucleotides: TGTGCCAGCAAATCGATCGAGGATAGCTCCTACAATGAGCAGTTCTTC. This chain links TRBV28 with TRBJ2-1, with D uncertain. Trimming took off 7 bases at V and 0 bases at J, with 16 bases between the two ends. The germline V gene encodes CDR1 MDHEN and CDR2 SYDVKM. CDR3 size: 16 residues.

This clone was seen a single time. This chain uses TRBV5-1 with TRBJ2-7; TRBD2 matches at 15 bases. J lost 5 bases, V lost 7 bases, and 7 bases had no gene match. The CDR3 totals 15 residues. CDR1 is SGHRS, CDR2 YFSETQ, per germline. The chain's CDR3 is CASSGLAGGQDEQYF. CDR3 DNA: TGCGCCAGCTCAGGACTAGCGGGGGGGCAGGACGAGCAGTACTTC.